A single sample is the source of the 16 T cell receptor beta chains below, sequenced in a study of T cells in women clearing cervical HPV infection. Repertoires were generated with immunoSEQ multiplex PCR, while TCRdb's copy carries only in-frame clones and drops some. With about 30,000 clones in the sample, the ten largest clones hold approximately 4.2%. The specimen sequenced was blood buffy coat. The receptors derive from a woman aged 18-70 years with a cervical HPV16 infection that either progressed to CIN3+ or cleared (not recorded which).

Comments on this clone: The observed sequence ends 3 residues before the CDR3 terminus, with the missing tail filled in from the germline J gene. The rearrangement links TRBV5-1 to TRBJ2-4; D is ambiguous. V was pared by 0 bases and J by 2 bases, with 9 bases between. This CDR3 contains 15 residues. Germline V lookup: CDR1 SGHRS, CDR2 YFSETQ. The CDR3 protein is CASSLVPGSKNIQYF. The CDR3 DNA, read in part, is TGCGCCAGCAGCTTGGTGCCGGGTTCCAAAAACATT.

Worth noting for this clone: The read ends 3 residues early relative to the CDR3; the germline J gene fills the gap. The chain uses TRBV20-1 and TRBJ1-1; TRBD1 matches at 7 bases. Germline lookup yields CDR1 DFQATT and CDR2 SNEGSKA (reference sequence). V shed 6 bases, J shed 1 base, and the junction held 5 bases outside the gene matches. CDR3 size: 13 residues. The sequenced part of the CDR3 DNA is TGCAGTGCCCCGACAGGGAGGAACACTGAA. It yields the protein CSAPTGRNTE. The full CDR3 protein reads CSAPTGRNTEAFF.

The CDR3 bases that were read are TGTGCCAGCAGCATTGGACAGGGGAACACTGAA. Protein product: CASSIGQGNTE. The CDR3, in full, reads CASSIGQGNTEAFF. The chain carries TRBV5-4 and TRBJ1-1, with 8 bases matching TRBD1. The read terminates 3 residues before the CDR3 end, so the remaining end is supplied by the germline J gene. After removal of 4 bases from V and 1 base from J, the junction contained 3 bases not matched to a gene. CDR1 is SGHNT and CDR2 is YYREEE in the germline V gene (reference sequence). The CDR3 is 14 amino acids. The full variable domain, in which reference TRBV5-4 and TRBJ1-1 provide the parts outside the CDR3, is ETGVTQSPTHLIKTRGQQVTLRCSSQSGHNTVSWYQQALGQGPQFIFQYYREEENGRGNFPPRFSGLQFPNYSSELNVNALELDDSALYLCASSIGQGNTEAFFGQGTRLTVV.

On this clone itself: The DNA ends 3 residues before the CDR3 does, and the rest of the CDR3 is filled in from the germline J gene. The V gene is TRBV2, the J gene TRBJ2-3; TRBD2 might be the D (6 bases). The CDR3 sequence is 15 residues long. V lost 3 bases and J 2 bases, leaving 12 bases between the germline ends. CDR1 SNHLY and CDR2 FYNNEI come from the germline V gene. The CDR3 protein is CASSDLAGPTDTQYF. CDR3 bases read: TGTGCCAGCAGTGACCTGGCGGGGCCCACAGATACG.

Remarks on this clone: The read comes to an end 3 residues before the CDR3 does, leaving the germline J gene to fill in the end. The chain uses TRBV20-1 and TRBJ1-2; D is perhaps TRBD1 (6 bases). CDR1 is DFQATT and CDR2 is SNEGSKA in the germline V gene (reference sequence). CDR3 length: 11 amino acids. V lost 7 bases to trimming and J lost 6 bases, with 12 bases between them. Incomplete CDR3 DNA: TGCAGTGACGCGGACAGAGATGGC. Translation: CSDADRDG. The full CDR3 protein reads CSDADRDGYTF.

To note about this clone: The CDR3 extends 3 residues past the end of the read, so its final part is completed from the germline J gene. The gene calls are TRBV3-1 (or the pseudogene TRBV3-2) and TRBJ2-3; 7 bases are a match to TRBD1. This CDR3 comprises 18 residues. Germline V CDR1 and CDR2: LGHDT, YNNKEL (reference sequence). With 0 bases clipped from V and 0 bases from J, the junction kept 9 bases outside the gene matches. The CDR3 loop is CASSQEISGQRSTDTQYF. The part of the CDR3 DNA that was read is TGTGCCAGCAGCCAAGAAATTTCGGGACAGAGAAGCACAGATACG.

Points on this clone: Mismatch with germline at one junction end may stem from a read error. The CDR3 end lies 3 residues beyond the end of the read and is filled in from the germline J gene. V usage is TRBV4-2 and J usage is TRBJ2-3; 10 bases match TRBD2. CDR1 is LGHNA and CDR2 is YNFKEQ in the germline V gene. This CDR3 is built from 15 residues. This chain's CDR3 is CASSQDSSGRDTQYF. The DNA read from the CDR3 is TGCGCCAGCAGCCAAGATTCTAGCGGGAGAGATACG.

A word on this clone: The missing CDR3 end, 3 residues past where the read stops, is filled in from the germline J gene. The V gene is TRBV6-2 or TRBV6-3, the J gene TRBJ1-4, with D perhaps TRBD1 (5 bases). With 10 bases removed from V and 7 bases from J, the gap between germline ends came to 16 bases. The germline CDR1 and CDR2 sequences are MNHEY and SVGEGT. The CDR3 runs 13 residues. The DNA read from the CDR3 is TGTGCCATCACGAGCAGGGAGAGTGAAAAA. It specifies CAITSRESEK. The full CDR3 protein is CAITSRESEKLFF.

In the case of this clone: Sequencing ends 3 residues short of the CDR3 end; the germline J gene provides the rest. The chain links TRBV2 to TRBJ2-5; 9 positions match TRBD1. The CDR3 is 15 residues long. V was pared by 3 bases and J by 5 bases, with 7 bases of the junction left unmatched. Germline V gives CDR1 SNHLY, CDR2 FYNNEI. The sequenced CDR3 bases are TGTGCCAGCAGTGAGGGGGACAGGGCGGGGGAGACC. This gives the protein CASSEGDRAGET. The CDR3 in full is CASSEGDRAGETQYF.

In regard to this clone: The DNA ends 3 residues before the CDR3 does, and the rest of the CDR3 is filled in from the germline J gene. V is TRBV6-7 and J is TRBJ1-1; TRBD1 is a possible D gene (6 bases). TRBV6-7 carries the ORF label, with uncertain function. The CDR3 has 17 residues. Trimming took off 4 bases at V and 0 bases at J, with 18 bases between the two ends. The CDR3 loop is CASSSPRQAVMNTEAFF. CDR3 DNA (partial): TGTGCCAGCAGTTCCCCTCGACAGGCAGTTATGAACACTGAA.

To note about this clone: Sequencing ends 3 residues short of the CDR3 end; the germline J gene provides the rest. V is TRBV12-3 or TRBV12-4 and J is TRBJ2-3; 14 bases align to TRBD2. Losses at the gene ends were 6 bases for V and 6 bases for J; bases not matched to a gene: 5. This CDR3 is 15 amino acids long. The CDR3 sequence: CASSPGLAGGDTQYF. The part of the CDR3 DNA that was read is TGTGCCAGCAGCCCAGGACTAGCGGGGGGCGATACG.

Concerning this clone: Read coverage stops 3 residues before the CDR3 terminus; the germline J gene supplies the remainder. J is TRBJ1-5 and V is TRBV20-1; a weak D match, TRBD1 (6 bases). This CDR3 has 15 residues. Trimming pared 6 bases from V and 0 bases from J, leaving 15 bases between. Germline V lookup: CDR1 DFQATT, CDR2 SNEGSKA (reference sequence). The covered CDR3 bases are TGCAGTGCGACCGCTCCAGGGGTTAGCAATCAGCCC. This codes for CSATAPGVSNQP. The full-length CDR3 reads as CSATAPGVSNQPQHF.

In the case of this clone: The read finishes 3 residues shy of the CDR3 end, and the germline J gene is used to complete it. The genes are TRBV15 and TRBJ2-7; 10 bases match TRBD1. This CDR3 has 14 residues. Germline V gives CDR1 LNHNV, CDR2 YYDKDF (reference sequence). The V gene end was trimmed by 5 bases and the J gene end by 5 bases; junction bases not matched to a gene: 6. CDR3: CATSSRTGGDEQYF. CDR3 DNA (partial): TGTGCCACCAGCTCCCGGACAGGGGGAGACGAG.

Comment on this clone: The CDR3 goes on 3 residues after the read ends, and that part is filled in from the germline J gene. The rearrangement links TRBV2 to TRBJ1-2; D is unresolved. This CDR3 has 13 residues. Germline lookup yields CDR1 SNHLY and CDR2 FYNNEI. V gave up 6 bases and J gave up 0 bases, with 8 bases separating them. The CDR3 spells CASRMTSNYGYTF. Partial CDR3 DNA: TGTGCCAGCAGGATGACATCTAACTATGGC.

This clone counts as medium-sized by frequency. Read coverage stops 3 residues before the CDR3 terminus; the germline J gene supplies the remainder. This sequence joins TRBV5-1 and TRBJ2-3, with D possibly being TRBD1 (5 bases). CDR1 is SGHRS and CDR2 is YFSETQ in the germline V gene. This CDR3 spans 15 amino acids. V gave up 4 bases and J gave up 2 bases, with 14 bases separating them. CDR3 residues: CASSPTGVDTDTQYF. CDR3 DNA (partial): TGCGCCAGCAGCCCCACAGGCGTCGACACAGATACG.

Worth noting for this clone: The read ends 3 residues early relative to the CDR3; the germline J gene fills the gap. The rearrangement uses TRBV2 and TRBJ1-5, with TRBD1 as a possible D gene (5 bases). Germline V gives CDR1 SNHLY, CDR2 FYNNEI. This CDR3 contains 15 residues. Trimming cost V 3 bases and J 6 bases, with 15 bases left between them. CDR3 bases read: TGTGCCAGCAGTGATGGACACTCTCGAGGTCAGCCC. Translating gives CASSDGHSRGQP. The entire CDR3 is CASSDGHSRGQPQHF.